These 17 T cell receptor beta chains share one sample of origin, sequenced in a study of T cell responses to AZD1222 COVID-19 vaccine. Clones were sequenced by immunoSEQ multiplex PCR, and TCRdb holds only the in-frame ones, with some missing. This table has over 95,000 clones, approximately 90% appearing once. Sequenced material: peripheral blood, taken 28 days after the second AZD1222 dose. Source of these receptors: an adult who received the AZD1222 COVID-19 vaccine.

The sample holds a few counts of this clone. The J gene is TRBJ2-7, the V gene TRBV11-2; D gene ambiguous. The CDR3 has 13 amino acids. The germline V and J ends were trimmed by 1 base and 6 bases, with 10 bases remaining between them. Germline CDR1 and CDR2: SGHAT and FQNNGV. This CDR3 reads CASSLVDWAEQYF. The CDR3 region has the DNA TGTGCCAGCAGCTTAGTCGACTGGGCCGAGCAGTACTTC.

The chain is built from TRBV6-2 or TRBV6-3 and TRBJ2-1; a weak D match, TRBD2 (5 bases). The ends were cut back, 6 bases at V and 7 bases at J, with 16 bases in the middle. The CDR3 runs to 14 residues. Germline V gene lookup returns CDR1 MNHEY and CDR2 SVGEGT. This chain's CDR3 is CASSPVAGGNEQFF. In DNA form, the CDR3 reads TGTGCCAGCAGCCCTGTTGCGGGCGGGAATGAGCAGTTCTTC.

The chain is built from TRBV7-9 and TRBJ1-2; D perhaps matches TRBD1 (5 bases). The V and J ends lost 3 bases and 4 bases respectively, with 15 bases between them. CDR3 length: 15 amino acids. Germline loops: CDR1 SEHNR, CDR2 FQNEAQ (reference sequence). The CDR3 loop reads CASSFVRGPGYGYTF. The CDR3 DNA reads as TGTGCCAGCAGCTTTGTAAGGGGACCTGGCTATGGCTACACCTTC.

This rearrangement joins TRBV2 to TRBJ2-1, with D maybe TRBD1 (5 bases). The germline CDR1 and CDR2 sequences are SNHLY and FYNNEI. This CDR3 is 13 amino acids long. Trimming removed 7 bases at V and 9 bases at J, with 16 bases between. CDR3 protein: CASIGQGVGEQFF. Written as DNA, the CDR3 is TGTGCCAGCATAGGTCAGGGTGTGGGTGAGCAGTTCTTC.

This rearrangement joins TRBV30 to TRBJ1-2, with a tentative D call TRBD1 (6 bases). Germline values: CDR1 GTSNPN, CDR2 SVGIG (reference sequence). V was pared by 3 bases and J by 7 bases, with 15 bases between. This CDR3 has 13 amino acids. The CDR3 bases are TGTGCCTGGAGCCAACAGGGATTAGGTGGCTACACCTTC. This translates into CAWSQQGLGGYTF.

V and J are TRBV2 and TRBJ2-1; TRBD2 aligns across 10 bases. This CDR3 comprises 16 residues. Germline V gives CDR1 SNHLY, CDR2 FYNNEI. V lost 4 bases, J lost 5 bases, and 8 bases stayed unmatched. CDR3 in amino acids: CASSAPGLALHNEQFF. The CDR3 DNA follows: TGTGCCAGCAGTGCTCCGGGACTAGCGCTCCACAATGAGCAGTTCTTC.

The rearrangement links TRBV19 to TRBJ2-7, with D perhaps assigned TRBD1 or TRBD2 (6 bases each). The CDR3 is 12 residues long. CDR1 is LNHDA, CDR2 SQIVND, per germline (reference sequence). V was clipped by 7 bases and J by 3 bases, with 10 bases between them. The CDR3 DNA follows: TGTGCCAGTAAACAGGGAGGCTACGAGCAGTACTTC. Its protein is CASKQGGYEQYF.

The CDR3 DNA is TGTGCCAGCGGAGACCCCCTTGACAGGGAAGAGGATCAGCCCCAGCATTTT. As protein: CASGDPLDREEDQPQHF. The chain couples TRBV28 to TRBJ1-5; 7 bases agree with TRBD1. This CDR3 contains 17 residues. Germline V lookup: CDR1 MDHEN, CDR2 SYDVKM. The trim removed 8 bases at V and 5 bases at J, leaving 18 bases unmatched. Based on the CDR3 plus reference TRBV28 and TRBJ1-5, the full variable domain is DVKVTQSSRYLVKRTGEKVFLECVQDMDHENMFWYRQDPGLGLRLIYFSYDVKMKEKGDIPEGYSVSREKKERFSLILESASTNQTSMYLCASGDPLDREEDQPQHFGDGTRLSIL.

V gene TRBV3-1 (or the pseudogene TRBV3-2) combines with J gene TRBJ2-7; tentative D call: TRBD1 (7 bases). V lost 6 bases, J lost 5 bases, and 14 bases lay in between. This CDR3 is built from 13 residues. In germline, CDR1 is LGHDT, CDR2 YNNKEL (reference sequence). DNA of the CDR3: TGTGCCAGCAGTCAGCAGGGGGGCCACGAGCAGTACTTC. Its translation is CASSQQGGHEQYF.

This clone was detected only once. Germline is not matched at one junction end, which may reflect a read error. Here the CDR3 reads CASSPAGARGATF. In DNA, the CDR3 is TGTGCCAGCTCACCAGCAGGGGCTCGGGGAGCCACCTTC. The chain uses TRBV18 and TRBJ2-7; maybe TRBD1 (6 bases). CDR1 and CDR2 (germline): KGHSH, LQKENI. The CDR3 sequence is 13 residues long.

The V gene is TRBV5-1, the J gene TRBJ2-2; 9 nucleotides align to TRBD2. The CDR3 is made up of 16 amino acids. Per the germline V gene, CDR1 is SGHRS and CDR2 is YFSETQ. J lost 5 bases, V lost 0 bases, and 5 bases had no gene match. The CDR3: CASSLVPAGGTGELFF. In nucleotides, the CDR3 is TGCGCCAGCAGCTTGGTACCAGCGGGGGGTACCGGGGAGCTGTTTTTT.

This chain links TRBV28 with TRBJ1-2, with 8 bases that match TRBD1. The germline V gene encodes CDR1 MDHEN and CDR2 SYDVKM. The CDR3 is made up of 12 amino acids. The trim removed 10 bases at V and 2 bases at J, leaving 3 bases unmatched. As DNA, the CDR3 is TGTGCCACTGGACAGGGCAACTATGGCTACACCTTC. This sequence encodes CATGQGNYGYTF.

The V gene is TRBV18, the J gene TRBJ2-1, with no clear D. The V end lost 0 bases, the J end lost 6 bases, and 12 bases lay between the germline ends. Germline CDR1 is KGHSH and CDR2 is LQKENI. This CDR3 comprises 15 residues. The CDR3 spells CASSPPSRTSNEQFF. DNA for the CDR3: TGTGCCAGCTCACCACCTTCCCGGACGAGCAATGAGCAGTTCTTC. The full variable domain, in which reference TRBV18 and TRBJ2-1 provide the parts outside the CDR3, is NAGVMQNPRHLVRRRGQEARLRCSPMKGHSHVYWYRQLPEEGLKFMVYLQKENIIDESGMPKERFSAEFPKEGPSILRIQQVVRGDSAAYFCASSPPSRTSNEQFFGPGTRLTVL.

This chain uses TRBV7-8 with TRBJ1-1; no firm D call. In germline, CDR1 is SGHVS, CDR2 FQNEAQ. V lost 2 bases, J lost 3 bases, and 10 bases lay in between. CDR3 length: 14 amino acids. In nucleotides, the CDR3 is TGTGCCAGCAGCTTAAAGGACCAGGACACTGAAGCTTTCTTT. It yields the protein CASSLKDQDTEAFF.

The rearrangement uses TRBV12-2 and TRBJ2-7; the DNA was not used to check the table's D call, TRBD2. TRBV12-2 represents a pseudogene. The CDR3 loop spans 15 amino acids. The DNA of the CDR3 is TGTGCAAGTCGCTTAGTGCGGGATACGGGCTACGAGCAGTACTTC. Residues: CASRLVRDTGYEQYF.

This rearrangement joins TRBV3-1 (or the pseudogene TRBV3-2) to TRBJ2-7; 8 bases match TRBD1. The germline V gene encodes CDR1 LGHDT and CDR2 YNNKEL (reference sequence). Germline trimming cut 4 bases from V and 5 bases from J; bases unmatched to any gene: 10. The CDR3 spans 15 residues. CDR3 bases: TGTGCCAGCAGCCTCACAGGGGGAGGAATAGACGAGCAGTACTTC. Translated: CASSLTGGGIDEQYF.

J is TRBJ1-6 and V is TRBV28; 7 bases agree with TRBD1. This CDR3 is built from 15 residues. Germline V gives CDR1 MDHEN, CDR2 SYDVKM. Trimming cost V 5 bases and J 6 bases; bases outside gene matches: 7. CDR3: CASSPEDRFNSPLHF. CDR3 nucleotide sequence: TGTGCCAGCAGTCCGGAGGACAGGTTTAATTCACCCCTCCACTTT.